Listed below are T cell receptor beta chains from one sample, sequenced in a study of CD8 T cells in Susac syndrome. TCRdb called the immunoSEQ multiplex PCR reads again in MiXCR, with one record for every CDR3 protein. Of fewer than 150,000 distinct CDR3 sequences in the sample, approximately 93% are singletons; the top ten hold 0.25% to 0.3%. Sequenced: CD8+ T cells from PBMCs. The receptors were gathered from a human donor in good health. Both conserved end residues are part of each CDR3. Each record gives: CDR3 protein, J gene, V gene.

CATRPGLALEGEQFF | TRBJ2-1 | TRBV19
CSVEEELSPYNEQFF | TRBJ2-1 | TRBV29-1
CSVPDRGRYNEQFF | TRBJ2-1 | TRBV29-1
CASSLGTETDTQYF | TRBJ2-3 | TRBV28
CASSQDYTTEAFF | TRBJ1-1 | TRBV3-1
CASREQGSEQYF | TRBJ2-7 | TRBV27
CASSPGDREMFEQYF | NA | TRBV4-3
CASSVGGRPYEQYF | TRBJ2-7 | TRBV14
CASSSRLGSVYEQYF | TRBJ2-7 | TRBV7-6
CASSLYGSSEAFF | TRBJ1-1 | TRBV12-3/TRBV12-4
CSVEGQGALGYTF | TRBJ1-2 | TRBV29-1
CASSESAISLTDTQYF | TRBJ2-3 | TRBV9
CACGTGPHNEQFF | TRBJ2-1 | TRBV27
CSVQGDSNQPQHF | TRBJ1-5 | TRBV29-1
CAWSELGVNYGYTF | TRBJ1-2 | TRBV30
CASSPRRGYNEQFF | TRBJ2-1 | TRBV18
CSAKPGLAGFFQETQYF | TRBJ2-5 | TRBV20-1
CASGHSGAQGEQYF | TRBJ2-7 | TRBV27
CASSQESSGRAGEQFF | TRBJ2-1 | TRBV3-1
CASSPEEYSTDGYTF | TRBJ1-2 | TRBV7-2
CASSFPSGGLAEAFF | TRBJ1-1 | TRBV28
CASSLKARVDEQYF | TRBJ2-7 | TRBV5-6
CASSGQESSAFF | TRBJ1-1 | TRBV5-1
CASHRGSSYNEQFF | TRBJ2-1 | TRBV27
CASSPLAGHYEQYF | TRBJ2-7 | TRBV18
CASSDFTGSSF | TRBJ2-1 | TRBV27
CASSHPMDMLTDTQYF | TRBJ2-3 | TRBV28
CATVDQTGSEDEQYF | TRBJ2-7 | TRBV15
CASSLDRETDTQYF | TRBJ2-3 | TRBV12-3/TRBV12-4
CSARLVRTGPLLEQYF | TRBJ2-7 | TRBV20-1
CATSEDRVSSYNEQFF | TRBJ2-1 | TRBV24-1
CSATGSNTETQYF | TRBJ2-5 | TRBV20-1
CSVELSGRGKYEQYF | TRBJ2-7 | TRBV29-1
CATSDPLRAYGYTF | TRBJ1-2 | TRBV24-1
CSASLTQYEQYF | TRBJ2-7 | TRBV20-1
CSASPLGKTGELFF | TRBJ2-2 | TRBV20-1
CATSFLRDRKTYEQYF | TRBJ2-7 | TRBV15
CASTGASNEQFF | TRBJ2-1 | TRBV9
CASSTASGRVHEQYF | TRBJ2-7 | TRBV27
CATGRGTDLFF | TRBJ2-1 | TRBV24-1
CASSLTGGTYEQYF | TRBJ2-7 | TRBV28
CSVVQSSYEQYF | TRBJ2-7 | TRBV29-1
CASKFGGGSYNEQFF | TRBJ2-1 | TRBV28
CASSSGQVGETQYF | TRBJ2-5 | TRBV7-3
CSAPPLGLPSSYEQYF | TRBJ2-7 | TRBV20-1
CASSFLRDMPYEQYF | TRBJ2-7 | TRBV28
CASSLQLSYEQYF | TRBJ2-7 | TRBV27
CASSFPPGGKYEQFF | TRBJ2-1 | TRBV5-6
CATSNGPGGSVQYF | TRBJ2-3 | TRBV15
CASSQSGTEQYF | TRBJ2-7 | TRBV4-2
CASSPDRESYEQYF | TRBJ2-7 | TRBV25-1
CASSFAAGGNEQFF | TRBJ2-1 | TRBV12-3/TRBV12-4
CASSLAEWGDQETQYF | TRBJ2-5 | TRBV12-3/TRBV12-4
CSAPSAGGDQPQHF | TRBJ1-5 | TRBV20-1
CASSQTGGDPQFF | TRBJ2-1 | TRBV4-3
CSARGDRMGNQPQHF | TRBJ1-5 | TRBV20-1
CASSPIAGGHETQYF | TRBJ2-5 | TRBV27
CASSLSPGGNNEQFF | TRBJ2-1 | TRBV27
CASSQARTSGIYYEQYF | TRBJ2-7 | TRBV4-1
CATSNARGPRNQPQHF | TRBJ1-5 | TRBV15